The 5 T cell receptor beta chains reported below all come from one sample, sequenced in a study of T cell changes during pregnancy in multiple sclerosis. TCRdb keeps only in-frame clones here, not all; method: immunoSEQ multiplex PCR. Here the sample spans about 33,000 clones, 90% being singletons. The sequences come from CD4+ T cells from peripheral blood mononuclear cells, collected in the second trimester of pregnancy. The source of these receptors is a female donor in good health, enrolled as a control in a pregnancy study.

The J gene is TRBJ1-2, the V gene TRBV19; TRBD1 is a possible D gene (5 bases). CDR1 LNHDA and CDR2 SQIVND come from the germline V gene (reference sequence). V was pared by 9 bases and J by 0 bases, with 17 bases between. The CDR3 is 15 amino acids. CDR3 nucleotide sequence: TGTGCCAGCTCCGGGGGGGTATCAACTAACTATGGCTACACCTTC. Its translation: CASSGGVSTNYGYTF.

The genes are TRBV30 and TRBJ2-4, with TRBD2 identical over 13 bases. The V segment lost 3 bases and the J segment 0 bases; nucleotides outside the gene matches: 8. Germline lookup yields CDR1 GTSNPN and CDR2 SVGIG (reference sequence). The CDR3 extends over 18 amino acids. CDR3 sequence reads: CAWSKTSGRLLAKNIQYF. The CDR3 bases are TGTGCCTGGAGCAAGACTAGCGGGAGGCTTCTAGCCAAAAACATTCAGTACTTC. Combining the CDR3 with reference TRBV30 and TRBJ2-4 gives the whole variable domain SQTIHQWPATLVQPVGSPLSLECTVEGTSNPNLYWYRQAAGRGLQLLFYSVGIGQISSEVPQNLSASRPQDRQFILSSKKLLLSDSGFYLCAWSKTSGRLLAKNIQYFGAGTRLSVL.

The chain has TRBV14 and TRBJ2-7, with D possibly being TRBD2 (6 bases). Germline CDR1 is SGHDN and CDR2 is FVKESK. The CDR3 sequence is 15 residues long. Trimming pared 3 bases from V and 0 bases from J, leaving 12 bases between. The CDR3 region has the DNA TGTGCCAGCAGCCACCCGGGACTGAACTCCTACGAGCAGTACTTC. The encoded protein is CASSHPGLNSYEQYF.

This chain joins TRBV30 and TRBJ2-7; D perhaps matches TRBD2 (6 bases). The CDR3 is made up of 15 amino acids. Germline V gives CDR1 GTSNPN, CDR2 SVGIG (reference sequence). Between the trimmed V and J ends, which lost 4 bases and 6 bases, there was a span of 22 bases. For the CDR3, the DNA is TGTGCCTGGAAAGTATCCGGGCCGGGGGTTGGCGAGCAGTACTTC. It translates to CAWKVSGPGVGEQYF.

This chain uses TRBV5-1 with TRBJ1-6, with unresolved D. Germline V lookup: CDR1 SGHRS, CDR2 YFSETQ. V shed 5 bases and J shed 7 bases, with 13 bases lying between them. The length of the CDR3 is 14 residues. As DNA, the CDR3 is TGCGCCAGCAGTCAAAGTCTTCAGAATTCACCCCTCCACTTT. Amino acids: CASSQSLQNSPLHF.